These 6 T cell receptor beta chains were all obtained from the same sample, sequenced in a study of Graves' ophthalmopathy and Graves' hyperthyroidism. Amplification targeted the TCR beta CDR3 regions, with RNA transcripts as the source material. HTBI primers served in a first-round RT-PCR, which a second-round multiplex PCR followed. TCRdb re-called the multiplex PCR reads through MiXCR, storing one row per CDR3 protein. The data show about 210,000 distinct CDR3 sequences, around 28% seen once. Sequences were obtained from peripheral blood. The receptors come from a man aged 50-59 years with Graves' ophthalmopathy.

V usage is TRBV11-2 and J usage is TRBJ1-2; D is unresolved. This CDR3 contains 15 residues. V was shortened by 0 bases and J by 5 bases, with 13 bases between the two germline ends. Germline CDR1 is SGHAT and CDR2 is FQNNGV. The CDR3 region has the DNA TGTGCCAGCAGCTTAGATCCCCGCAACGTTTATGGCTACACCTTC. Translating it yields CASSLDPRNVYGYTF.

The table lists this clonotype with a few counts. J is TRBJ2-7 and V is TRBV12-3 or TRBV12-4; 7 nucleotides align to TRBD1. V shed 6 bases, J shed 4 bases, and the junction held 6 bases outside the gene matches. CDR3 length: 13 residues. The CDR3 DNA sequence: TGTGCCAGCAGACGGGACAGCCTTTACGAGCAGTACTTC. It encodes CASRRDSLYEQYF.

The CDR3 sequence is CASSQGVGRVSNQPQHF. The DNA for the CDR3 is TGTGCCAGCAGTCAGGGGGTAGGACGAGTAAGCAATCAGCCCCAGCATTTT. The chain is built from TRBV6-1 and TRBJ1-5; 7 positions match TRBD1. The CDR3 sequence is 17 residues long. Looked up from germline, CDR1 is MNHNS and CDR2 is SASEGT. J was trimmed by 1 base and V by 5 bases; bases with no gene match: 11.

Ten or more counts support this clonotype. This chain connects TRBV6-2 or TRBV6-3 to TRBJ2-2; no firm D call. Trimming took off 10 bases at V and 3 bases at J, with 12 bases between the two ends. The CDR3 consists of 13 residues. Germline assignment: CDR1 MNHEY and CDR2 SVGEGT. The CDR3 loop reads CAITWSHTGELFF. The CDR3 DNA follows: TGTGCCATCACCTGGTCCCACACCGGGGAGCTGTTTTTT.

The table lists this clonotype with many counts. V usage is TRBV6-1 and J usage is TRBJ2-2, with 8 bases that match TRBD2. J was trimmed by 3 bases and V by 10 bases; bases with no gene match: 7. Per germline, CDR1 MNHNS and CDR2 SASEGT. CDR3 size: 14 residues. The CDR3 spells CATKEAGDTGELFF. DNA of the CDR3: TGTGCCACGAAAGAAGCGGGAGACACCGGGGAGCTGTTTTTT.

The rearrangement uses TRBV7-2 and TRBJ2-5, with TRBD2 matching 11 bases. J was trimmed by 1 base and V by 1 base; bases with no gene match: 5. This CDR3 comprises 17 residues. Germline values: CDR1 SGHTA, CDR2 FQGNSA. CDR3 nucleotide sequence: TGTGCCAGCAGCTTAGGGCTAGCGGGAGGCCCCCAAGAGACCCAGTACTTC. This translates into CASSLGLAGGPQETQYF. The full variable domain, rest sourced from reference TRBV7-2 and TRBJ2-5, is GAGVSQSPSNKVTEKGKDVELRCDPISGHTALYWYRQSLGQGLEFLIYFQGNSAPDKSGLPSDRFSAERTGGSVSTLTIQRTQQEDSAVYLCASSLGLAGGPQETQYFGPGTRLLVL.